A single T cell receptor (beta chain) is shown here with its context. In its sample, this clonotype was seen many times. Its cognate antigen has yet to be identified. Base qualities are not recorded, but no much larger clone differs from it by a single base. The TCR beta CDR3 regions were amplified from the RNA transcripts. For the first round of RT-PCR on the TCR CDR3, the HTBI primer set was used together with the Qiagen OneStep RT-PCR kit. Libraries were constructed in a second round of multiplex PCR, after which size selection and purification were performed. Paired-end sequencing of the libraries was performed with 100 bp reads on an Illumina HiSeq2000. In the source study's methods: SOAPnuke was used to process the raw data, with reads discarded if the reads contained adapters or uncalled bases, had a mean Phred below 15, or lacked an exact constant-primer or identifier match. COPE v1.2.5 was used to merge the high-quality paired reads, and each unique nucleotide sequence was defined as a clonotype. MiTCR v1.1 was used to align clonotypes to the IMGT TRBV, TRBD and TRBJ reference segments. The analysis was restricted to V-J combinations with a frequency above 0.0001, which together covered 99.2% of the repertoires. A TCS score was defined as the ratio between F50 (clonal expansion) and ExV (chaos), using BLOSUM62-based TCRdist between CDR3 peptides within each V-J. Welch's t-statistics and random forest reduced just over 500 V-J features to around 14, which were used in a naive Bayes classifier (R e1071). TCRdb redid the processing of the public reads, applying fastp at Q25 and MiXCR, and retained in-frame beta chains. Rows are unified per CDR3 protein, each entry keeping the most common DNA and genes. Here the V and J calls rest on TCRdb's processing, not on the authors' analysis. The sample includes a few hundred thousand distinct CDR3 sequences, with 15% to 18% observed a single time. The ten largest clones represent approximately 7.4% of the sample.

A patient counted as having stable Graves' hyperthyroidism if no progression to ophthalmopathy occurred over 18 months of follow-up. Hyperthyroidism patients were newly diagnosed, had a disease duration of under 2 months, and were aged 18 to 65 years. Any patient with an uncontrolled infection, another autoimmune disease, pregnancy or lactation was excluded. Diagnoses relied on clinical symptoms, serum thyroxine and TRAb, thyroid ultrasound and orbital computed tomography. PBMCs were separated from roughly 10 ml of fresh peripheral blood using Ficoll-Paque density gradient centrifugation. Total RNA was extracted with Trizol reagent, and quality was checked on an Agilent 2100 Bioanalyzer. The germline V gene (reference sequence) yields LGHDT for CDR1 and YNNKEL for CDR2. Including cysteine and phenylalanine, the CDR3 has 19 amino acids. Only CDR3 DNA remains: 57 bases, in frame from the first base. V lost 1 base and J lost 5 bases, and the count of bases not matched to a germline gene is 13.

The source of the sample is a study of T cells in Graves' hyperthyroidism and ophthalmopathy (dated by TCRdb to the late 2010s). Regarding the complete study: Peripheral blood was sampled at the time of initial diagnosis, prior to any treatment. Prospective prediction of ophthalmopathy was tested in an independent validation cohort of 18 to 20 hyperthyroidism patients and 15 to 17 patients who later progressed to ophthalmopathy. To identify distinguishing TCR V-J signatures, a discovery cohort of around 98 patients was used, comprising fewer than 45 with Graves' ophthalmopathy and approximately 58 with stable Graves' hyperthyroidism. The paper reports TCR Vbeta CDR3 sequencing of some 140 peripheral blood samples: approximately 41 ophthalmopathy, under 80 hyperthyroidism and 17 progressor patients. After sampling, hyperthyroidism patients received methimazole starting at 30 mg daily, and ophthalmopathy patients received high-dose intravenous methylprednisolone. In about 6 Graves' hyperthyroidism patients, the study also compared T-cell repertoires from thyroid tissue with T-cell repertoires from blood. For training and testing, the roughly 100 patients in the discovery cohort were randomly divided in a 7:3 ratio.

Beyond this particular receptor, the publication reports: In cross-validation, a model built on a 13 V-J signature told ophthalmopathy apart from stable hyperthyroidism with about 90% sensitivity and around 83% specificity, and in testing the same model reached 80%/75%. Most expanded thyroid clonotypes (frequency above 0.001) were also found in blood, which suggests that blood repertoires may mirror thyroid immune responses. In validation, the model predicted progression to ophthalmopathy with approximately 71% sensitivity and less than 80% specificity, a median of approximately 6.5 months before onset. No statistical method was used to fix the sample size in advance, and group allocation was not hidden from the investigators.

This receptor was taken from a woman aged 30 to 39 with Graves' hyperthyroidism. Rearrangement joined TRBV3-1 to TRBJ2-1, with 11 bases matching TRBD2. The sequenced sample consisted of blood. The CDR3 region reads CASSQGLAGSTLTHNEQFF. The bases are TGTGCCAGCAGCCAAGGACTAGCGGGGTCAACCCTAACCCACAATGAGCAGTTCTTC.